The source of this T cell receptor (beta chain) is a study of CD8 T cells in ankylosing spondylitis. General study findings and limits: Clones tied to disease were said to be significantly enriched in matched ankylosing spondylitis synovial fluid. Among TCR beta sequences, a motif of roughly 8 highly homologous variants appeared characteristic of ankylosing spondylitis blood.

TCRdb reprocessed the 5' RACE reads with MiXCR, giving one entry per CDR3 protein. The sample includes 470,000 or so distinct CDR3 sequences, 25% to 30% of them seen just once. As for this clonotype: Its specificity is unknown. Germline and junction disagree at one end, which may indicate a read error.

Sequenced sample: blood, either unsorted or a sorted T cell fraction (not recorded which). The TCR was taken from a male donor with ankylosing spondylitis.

The CDR3 reads CASGLTSAF. The CDR3 bases are TGTGCCAGCGGGCTTACTTCGGCCTTC. V gene TRBV2 combines with J gene TRBJ1-2; no reliable D call. CDR1 and CDR2 from the germline V gene are SNHLY and FYNNEI. The CDR3 totals 9 residues.